Below are 16 T cell receptor beta chains sequenced from a single sample in a study of cytomegalovirus exposure and HLA in healthy donors (dated 2017 in TCRdb). The library was obtained by the immunoSEQ multiplex PCR assay. This is the immuneACCESS table as TCRdb keeps it, with only in-frame sequences that have V and J called. A part of the clones is gone; compared with another copy, unresolved V genes explain less than half, and the rest is unexplained. The sample table shows roughly 100,000 clones, and 88% are seen once. Around 1.9% of the sample rests with the top ten. The sample consisted of PBMCs. These receptors all come from a young woman in good health and CMV-seropositive.

The V gene is TRBV5-4, the J gene TRBJ2-7, with D perhaps TRBD1 (8 bases). V lost 4 bases, J lost 3 bases, and 17 bases lay in between. From germline, CDR1 is SGHNT and CDR2 YYREEE (reference sequence). This CDR3 region has 15 residues. CDR3 in DNA: TGTGCCAGCAGCCTTAGGACAGGGAGGGTCTACGAGCAGTACTTC. Its translation: CASSLRTGRVYEQYF.

The chain combines TRBV6-4 with TRBJ1-2; TRBD1 aligns across 11 bases. This CDR3 contains 15 residues. Germline assignment: CDR1 MRHNA and CDR2 SNTAGT. V shed 8 bases, J shed 3 bases, and the junction held 8 bases outside the gene matches. CDR3 sequence: CASSDRGRGDYGYTF. The CDR3 bases are TGTGCCAGCTCGGACAGGGGGCGTGGGGACTATGGCTACACCTTC.

The V gene is TRBV5-1, the J gene TRBJ1-2; D not resolved. The germline V and J ends were trimmed by 0 bases and 8 bases, with 11 bases remaining between them. Germline values: CDR1 SGHRS, CDR2 YFSETQ. CDR3 length: 13 amino acids. The DNA of the CDR3 is TGCGCCAGCAGCTTGGAGACCGGGGTAGGCTACACCTTC. It specifies CASSLETGVGYTF.

This clone was recorded once. The chain uses TRBV15 and TRBJ2-1; tentative D call: TRBD1 (6 bases). V shed 3 bases and J shed 4 bases, with 13 bases lying between them. CDR1 is LNHNV and CDR2 is YYDKDF in the germline V gene (reference sequence). The CDR3 spans 15 residues. The CDR3 sequence is CATSSGSGEYNEQFF. The CDR3 bases are TGTGCCACCAGCAGCGGATCAGGGGAATACAATGAGCAGTTCTTC.

This clone has only one observation. The CDR3 loop is CASSPGQGILDTQYF. In DNA, the CDR3 is TGTGCCAGCAGCCCGGGACAGGGGATCTTGGATACGCAGTATTTT. The chain recombines TRBV13 with TRBJ2-3; TRBD1 matches at 10 bases. Germline CDR1 is PRHDT and CDR2 is FYEKMQ (reference sequence). The CDR3 consists of 15 residues. After removal of 5 bases from V and 6 bases from J, the junction contained 8 bases not matched to a gene.

The chain joins TRBV27 to TRBJ1-1; 8 bases map to TRBD1. The CDR3 has 15 residues. V was pared by 6 bases and J by 1 base, with 7 bases of the junction left unmatched. Germline assignment: CDR1 MNHEY and CDR2 SMNVEV (reference sequence). CDR3 sequence: CASSPRQGTNTEAFF. Written as DNA, the CDR3 is TGTGCCAGCAGCCCCCGACAGGGGACGAACACTGAAGCTTTCTTT.

The CDR3 is CASGTGGGLNTEAFF. As DNA, the CDR3 is TGTGCCAGCGGTACAGGGGGCGGTTTGAACACTGAAGCTTTCTTT. J is TRBJ1-1 and V is TRBV28; TRBD1 matches at 9 bases. With 8 bases clipped from V and 0 bases from J, the junction kept 7 bases outside the gene matches. CDR1 MDHEN and CDR2 SYDVKM come from the germline V gene. This CDR3 spans 15 amino acids.

The V gene is TRBV2, the J gene TRBJ2-3, with TRBD2 identical over 12 bases. Germline trimming cut 8 bases from V and 2 bases from J; bases unmatched to any gene: 5. From germline, CDR1 is SNHLY and CDR2 FYNNEI. The CDR3 length is 15 residues. CDR3 bases: TGTGCCAGCGACACTAGCGGGGGGCCCACAGATACGCAGTATTTT. Amino acid sequence: CASDTSGGPTDTQYF. Complete variable domain (other parts from reference TRBV2 and TRBJ2-3): EPEVTQTPSHQVTQMGQEVILRCVPISNHLYFYWYRQILGQKVEFLVSFYNNEISEKSEIFDDQFSVERPDGSNFTLKIRSTKLEDSAMYFCASDTSGGPTDTQYFGPGTRLTVL.

This clone was counted a single time. CDR3 nucleotides: TGTGCCAGCACCGACAGTATCGCTTACGAGCAGTACGTC. Its translation: CASTDSIAYEQYV. The rearrangement joins TRBV28 to TRBJ2-7; D may be TRBD1 (5 bases). Trimming removed 7 bases from V and 4 bases from J, with 14 bases in between. This CDR3 is 13 amino acids long. The germline gives CDR1 MDHEN, CDR2 SYDVKM.

The chain is built from TRBV4-3 and TRBJ1-5, with TRBD1 matching 9 bases. V shed 2 bases, J shed 2 bases, and the junction held 4 bases outside the gene matches. Germline V gives CDR1 LGHNA, CDR2 YSLEER. The CDR3 spans 16 residues. CDR3 amino acids: CASSQYRGPGNQPQHF. CDR3 sequence (DNA): TGCGCCAGCAGCCAATACAGGGGGCCAGGCAATCAGCCCCAGCATTTT.

The V gene is TRBV10-3, the J gene TRBJ1-6; TRBD1 might be the D (5 bases). The CDR3 totals 16 residues. From germline, CDR1 is ENHRY and CDR2 SYGVKD. V was cut by 4 bases and J by 8 bases, with 18 bases left in between. The CDR3, as DNA: TGTGCCATCAGTGCATCCGGGCTTGGGGACTATTCACCCCTCCACTTT. Protein sequence: CAISASGLGDYSPLHF.

This chain uses TRBV4-3 with TRBJ2-1; 7 bases match TRBD1. Germline assignment: CDR1 LGHNA and CDR2 YSLEER. After removal of 4 bases from V and 6 bases from J, the junction contained 6 bases not matched to a gene. CDR3 size: 14 residues. CDR3 residues: CASSRGGDSNEQFF. The DNA for the CDR3 is TGCGCCAGCAGCCGAGGGGGCGACTCCAATGAGCAGTTCTTC.

The chain couples TRBV5-4 to TRBJ1-4; 7 bases map to TRBD1. Looked up from germline, CDR1 is SGHNT and CDR2 is YYREEE (reference sequence). This CDR3 is built from 15 residues. Losses at the gene ends were 0 bases for V and 3 bases for J; bases not matched to a gene: 2. CDR3: CASSLGTGSNEKLFF. As DNA, the CDR3 is TGTGCCAGCAGCTTGGGGACAGGATCTAATGAAAAACTGTTTTTT.

The gene calls are TRBV19 and TRBJ2-1, with 7 bases fitting TRBD1. This CDR3 has 15 amino acids. Trimming cost V 4 bases and J 5 bases; bases outside gene matches: 8. Germline-derived CDR1 and CDR2 are LNHDA and SQIVND (reference sequence). The CDR3 reads CASSTSTGFNNEQFF. The CDR3 DNA sequence: TGTGCCAGTAGTACCTCGACAGGGTTCAACAATGAGCAGTTCTTC.

This sequence joins TRBV28 and TRBJ1-4; D is perhaps TRBD1 (6 bases). The CDR3 has 15 residues. The germline gives CDR1 MDHEN, CDR2 SYDVKM. The V end lost 7 bases, the J end lost 6 bases, and 18 bases lay between the germline ends. CDR3 region: CASTPGGAGDEKLFF. The DNA of the CDR3 is TGTGCCAGCACCCCTGGGGGGGCAGGGGATGAAAAACTGTTTTTT.

This chain uses TRBV5-1 with TRBJ2-7, with 7 nucleotides matching TRBD2. This CDR3 is built from 14 residues. V shed 3 bases, J shed 0 bases, and the junction held 3 bases outside the gene matches. The germline V gene encodes CDR1 SGHRS and CDR2 YFSETQ. The CDR3 protein is CASSSGTNSYEQYF. The DNA of the CDR3 is TGCGCCAGCAGCTCCGGGACTAACTCCTACGAGCAGTACTTC.